This T cell receptor (beta chain) was retrieved from a study of blood T cell repertoires in COVID-19. In the study overall: Sample material is recorded as cDNA or gDNA derived from T cells, B-cell-depleted T cells, or PBMCs.

The assay was immunoSEQ multiplex PCR, and TCRdb's table has in-frame clones only and misses some. The sample holds about 210,000 clones, around 82% seen once. CDR1 is SGHRS and CDR2 is YFSETQ in the germline V gene. The CDR3 extends over 13 amino acids. Trimming shortened V by 3 bases and J by 6 bases, and 13 bases separated the two germline ends. The chain recombines TRBV5-1 with TRBJ2-7, with D possibly TRBD1 on 5 matching bases. The sequence came from a woman aged 40 to 50 with active or convalescent COVID-19. The sample comprised peripheral blood. The CDR3 loop reads CASSWGEWGEQYF. Here the CDR3 DNA reads TGCGCCAGCAGCTGGGGCGAGTGGGGCGAGCAGTACTTC.